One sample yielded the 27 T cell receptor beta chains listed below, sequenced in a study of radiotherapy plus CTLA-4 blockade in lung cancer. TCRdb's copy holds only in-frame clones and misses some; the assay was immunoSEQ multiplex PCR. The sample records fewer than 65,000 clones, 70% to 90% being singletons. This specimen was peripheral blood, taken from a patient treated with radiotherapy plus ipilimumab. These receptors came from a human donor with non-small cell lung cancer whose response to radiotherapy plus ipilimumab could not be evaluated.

The CDR3 loop is CASSPGGTANEKLFF. For the CDR3, the DNA is TGTGCCAGCAGCCCGGGGGGGACAGCTAATGAAAAACTGTTTTTT. The chain links TRBV5-4 to TRBJ1-4; 7 positions agree with TRBD1. Looked up from germline, CDR1 is SGHNT and CDR2 is YYREEE (reference sequence). V was clipped by 4 bases and J by 3 bases; unmatched bases: 6. The CDR3 extends over 15 amino acids.

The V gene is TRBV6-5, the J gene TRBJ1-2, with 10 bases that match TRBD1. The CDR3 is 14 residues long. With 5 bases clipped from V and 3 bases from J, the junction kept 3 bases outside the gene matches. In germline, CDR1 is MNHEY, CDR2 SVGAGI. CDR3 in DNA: TGTGCCAGCAGTATGACAGGGGGCGACTATGGCTACACCTTC. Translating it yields CASSMTGGDYGYTF.

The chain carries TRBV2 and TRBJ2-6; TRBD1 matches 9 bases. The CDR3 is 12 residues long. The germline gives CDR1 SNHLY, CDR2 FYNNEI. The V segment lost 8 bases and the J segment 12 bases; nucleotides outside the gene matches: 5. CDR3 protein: CASSDRGPVLTF. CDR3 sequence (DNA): TGTGCCAGCTCGGACAGGGGTCCCGTCCTGACTTTC. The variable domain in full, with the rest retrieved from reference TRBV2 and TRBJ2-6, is EPEVTQTPSHQVTQMGQEVILRCVPISNHLYFYWYRQILGQKVEFLVSFYNNEISEKSEIFDDQFSVERPDGSNFTLKIRSTKLEDSAMYFCASSDRGPVLTFGAGSRLTVL.

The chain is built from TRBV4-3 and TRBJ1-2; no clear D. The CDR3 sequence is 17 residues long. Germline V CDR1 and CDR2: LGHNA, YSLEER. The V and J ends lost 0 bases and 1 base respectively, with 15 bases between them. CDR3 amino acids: CASSQDGVTNSNYGYTF. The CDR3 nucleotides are TGCGCCAGCAGCCAAGATGGAGTGACCAATAGTAACTATGGCTACACCTTC.

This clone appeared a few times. Here the CDR3 reads CATSRDLQGLETQYF. The CDR3 DNA sequence: TGTGCCACCAGCAGAGATCTACAGGGGCTAGAGACCCAGTACTTC. The V and J genes are TRBV15 and TRBJ2-5, with TRBD1 matching over 7 bases. J gave up 4 bases and V 0 bases, and 5 bases lay outside the gene matches. This CDR3 comprises 15 residues. Germline V CDR1 and CDR2: LNHNV, YYDKDF (reference sequence).

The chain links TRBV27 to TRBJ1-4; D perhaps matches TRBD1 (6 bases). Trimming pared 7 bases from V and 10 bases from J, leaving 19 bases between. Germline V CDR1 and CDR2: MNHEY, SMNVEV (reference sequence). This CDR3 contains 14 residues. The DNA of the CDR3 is TGTGCCAGCATCCCTCGGGGTCCACAGGGAAAACTGTTTTTT. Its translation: CASIPRGPQGKLFF.

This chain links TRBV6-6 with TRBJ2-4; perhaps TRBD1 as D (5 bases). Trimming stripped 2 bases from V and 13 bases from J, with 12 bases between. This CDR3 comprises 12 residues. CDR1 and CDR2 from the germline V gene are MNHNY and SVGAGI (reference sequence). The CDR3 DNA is TGTGCCAGCAGTTACCCGACAGTAGAGCAGTACTTC. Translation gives CASSYPTVEQYF.

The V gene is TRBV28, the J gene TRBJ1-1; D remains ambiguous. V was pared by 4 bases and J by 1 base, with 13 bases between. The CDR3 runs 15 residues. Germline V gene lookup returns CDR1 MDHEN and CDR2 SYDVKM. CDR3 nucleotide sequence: TGTGCCAGCAGTTCTCCTACAGCTACGAACACTGAAGCTTTCTTT. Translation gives CASSSPTATNTEAFF.

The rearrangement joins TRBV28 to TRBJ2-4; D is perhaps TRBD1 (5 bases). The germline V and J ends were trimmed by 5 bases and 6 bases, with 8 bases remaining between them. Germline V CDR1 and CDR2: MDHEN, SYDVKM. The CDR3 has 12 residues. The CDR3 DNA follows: TGTGCCAGCAGTCTAGACAGAAACATTCAGTACTTC. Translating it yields CASSLDRNIQYF.

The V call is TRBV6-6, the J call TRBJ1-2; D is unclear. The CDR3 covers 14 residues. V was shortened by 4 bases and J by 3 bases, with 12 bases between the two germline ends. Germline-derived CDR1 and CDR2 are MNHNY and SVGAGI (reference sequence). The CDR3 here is CASSFTREYYGYTF. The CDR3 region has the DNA TGTGCCAGCAGTTTTACCCGAGAGTACTATGGCTACACCTTC.

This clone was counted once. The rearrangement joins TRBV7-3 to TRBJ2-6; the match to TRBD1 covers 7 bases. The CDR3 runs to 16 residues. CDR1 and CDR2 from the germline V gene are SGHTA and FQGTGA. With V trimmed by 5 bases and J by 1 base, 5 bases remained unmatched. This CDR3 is CASSPGQSSGANVLTF. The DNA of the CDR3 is TGTGCCAGCAGCCCGGGACAGTCTTCTGGGGCCAACGTCCTGACTTTC.

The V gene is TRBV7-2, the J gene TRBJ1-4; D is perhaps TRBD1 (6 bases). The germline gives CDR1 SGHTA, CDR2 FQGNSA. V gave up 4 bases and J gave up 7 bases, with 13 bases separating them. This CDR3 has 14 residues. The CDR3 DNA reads TGTGCCAGCAGCTCACCTCGGACAGCTGAAAAACTGTTTTTT. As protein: CASSSPRTAEKLFF.

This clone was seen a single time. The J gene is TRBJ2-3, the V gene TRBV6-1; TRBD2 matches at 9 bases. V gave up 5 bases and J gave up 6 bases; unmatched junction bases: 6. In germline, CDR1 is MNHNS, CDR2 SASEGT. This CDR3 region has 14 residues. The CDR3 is CASSLAGEADTQYF. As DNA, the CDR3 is TGTGCCAGCAGTTTAGCGGGAGAGGCGGATACGCAGTATTTT.

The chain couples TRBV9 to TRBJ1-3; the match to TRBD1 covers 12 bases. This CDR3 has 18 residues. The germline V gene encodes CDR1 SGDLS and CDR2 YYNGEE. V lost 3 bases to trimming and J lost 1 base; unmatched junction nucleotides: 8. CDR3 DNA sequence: TGTGCCAGCAGCGCCCGGGGACAGGGGGCAGTATCTGGAAACACCATATATTTT. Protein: CASSARGQGAVSGNTIYF. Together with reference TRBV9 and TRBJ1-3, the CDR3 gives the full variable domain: DSGVTQTPKHLITATGQRVTLRCSPRSGDLSVYWYQQSLDQGLQFLIQYYNGEERAKGNILERFSAQQFPDLHSELNLSSLELGDSALYFCASSARGQGAVSGNTIYFGEGSWLTVV.

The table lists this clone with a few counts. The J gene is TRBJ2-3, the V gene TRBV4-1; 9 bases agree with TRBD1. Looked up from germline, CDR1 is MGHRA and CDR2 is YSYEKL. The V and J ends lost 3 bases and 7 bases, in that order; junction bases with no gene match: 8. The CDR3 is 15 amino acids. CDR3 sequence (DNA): TGCGCCAGCAGCCAGATGACAGGGGGAAGGAATACGCAGTATTTT. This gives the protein CASSQMTGGRNTQYF.

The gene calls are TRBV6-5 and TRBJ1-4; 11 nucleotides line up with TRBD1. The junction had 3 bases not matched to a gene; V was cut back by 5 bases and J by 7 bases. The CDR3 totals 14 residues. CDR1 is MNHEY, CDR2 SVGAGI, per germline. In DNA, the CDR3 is TGTGCCAGCAGTGGACAGGGGGCAGGTGAAAAACTGTTTTTT. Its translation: CASSGQGAGEKLFF.

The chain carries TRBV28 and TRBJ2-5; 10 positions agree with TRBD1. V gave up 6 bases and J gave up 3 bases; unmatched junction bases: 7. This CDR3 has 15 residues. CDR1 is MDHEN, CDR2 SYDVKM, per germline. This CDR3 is CASSQDRGLEETQYF. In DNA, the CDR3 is TGTGCCAGCAGCCAAGACAGGGGGCTGGAAGAGACCCAGTACTTC.

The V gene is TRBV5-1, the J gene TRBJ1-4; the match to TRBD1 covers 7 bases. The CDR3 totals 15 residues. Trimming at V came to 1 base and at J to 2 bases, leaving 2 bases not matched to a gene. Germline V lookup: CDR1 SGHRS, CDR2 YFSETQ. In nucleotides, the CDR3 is TGCGCCAGCAGCTTGCTAGGGGGCACTAATGAAAAACTGTTTTTT. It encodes CASSLLGGTNEKLFF.

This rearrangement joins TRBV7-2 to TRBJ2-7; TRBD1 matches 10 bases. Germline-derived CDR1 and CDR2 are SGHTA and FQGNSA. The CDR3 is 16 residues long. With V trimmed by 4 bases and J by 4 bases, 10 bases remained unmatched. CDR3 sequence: CASSSLPGQGRYEQYF. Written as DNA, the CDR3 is TGTGCCAGCAGCTCCCTCCCGGGACAGGGGCGGTACGAGCAGTACTTC.

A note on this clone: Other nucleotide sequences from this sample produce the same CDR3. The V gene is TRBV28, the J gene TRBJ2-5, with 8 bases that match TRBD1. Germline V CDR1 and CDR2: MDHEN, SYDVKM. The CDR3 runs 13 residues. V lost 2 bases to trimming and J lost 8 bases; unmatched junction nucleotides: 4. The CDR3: CASSLQGARTQYF. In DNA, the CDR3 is TGTGCCAGCAGTTTACAGGGGGCTCGAACCCAGTACTTC.

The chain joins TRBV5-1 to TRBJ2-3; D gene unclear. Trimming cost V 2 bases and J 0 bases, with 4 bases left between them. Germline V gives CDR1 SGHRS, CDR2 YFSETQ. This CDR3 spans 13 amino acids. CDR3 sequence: CASSFGSTDTQYF. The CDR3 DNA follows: TGCGCCAGCAGCTTCGGGAGCACAGATACGCAGTATTTT.

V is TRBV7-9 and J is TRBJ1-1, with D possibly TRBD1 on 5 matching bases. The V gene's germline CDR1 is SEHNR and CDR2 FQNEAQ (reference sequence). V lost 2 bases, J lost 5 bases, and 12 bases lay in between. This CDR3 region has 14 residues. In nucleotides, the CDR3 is TGTGCCAGCAGCTTATCAGGGAGGGAAACTGAAGCTTTCTTT. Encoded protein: CASSLSGRETEAFF.

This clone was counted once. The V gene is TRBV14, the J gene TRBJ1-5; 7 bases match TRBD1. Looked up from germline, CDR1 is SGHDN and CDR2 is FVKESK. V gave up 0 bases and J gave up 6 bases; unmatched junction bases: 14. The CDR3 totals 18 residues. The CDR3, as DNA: TGTGCCAGCAGCCAAGATCCAAAGCCAGGGGGGCAGGTTCAGCCCCAGCATTTT. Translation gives CASSQDPKPGGQVQPQHF.

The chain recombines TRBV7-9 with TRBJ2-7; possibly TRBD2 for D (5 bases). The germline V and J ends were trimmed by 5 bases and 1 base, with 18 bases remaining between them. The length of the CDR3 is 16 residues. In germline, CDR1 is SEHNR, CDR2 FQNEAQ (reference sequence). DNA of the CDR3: TGTGCCAGCAGCAATTCCGATAGGACTGGTTCCTACGAGCAGTACTTC. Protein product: CASSNSDRTGSYEQYF. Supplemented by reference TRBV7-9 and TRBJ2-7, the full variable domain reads DTGVSQNPRHKITKRGQNVTFRCDPISEHNRLYWYRQTLGQGPEFLTYFQNEAQLEKSRLLSDRFSAERPKGSFSTLEIQRTEQGDSAMYLCASSNSDRTGSYEQYFGPGTRLTVT.

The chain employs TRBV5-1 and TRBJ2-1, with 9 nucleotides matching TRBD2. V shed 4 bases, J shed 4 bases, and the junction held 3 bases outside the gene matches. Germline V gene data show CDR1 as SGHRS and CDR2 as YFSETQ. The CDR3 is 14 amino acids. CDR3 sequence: CASSLAGRYNEQFF. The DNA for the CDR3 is TGCGCCAGCAGCCTAGCGGGAAGGTACAATGAGCAGTTCTTC.

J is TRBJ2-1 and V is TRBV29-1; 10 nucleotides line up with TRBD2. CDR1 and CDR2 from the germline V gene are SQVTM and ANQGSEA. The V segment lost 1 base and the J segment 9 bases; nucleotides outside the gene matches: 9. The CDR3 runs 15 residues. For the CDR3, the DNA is TGCAGCGTTGAAGCGGTCGCTAGCGGGAGCGGTGAGCAGTTCTTC. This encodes CSVEAVASGSGEQFF.

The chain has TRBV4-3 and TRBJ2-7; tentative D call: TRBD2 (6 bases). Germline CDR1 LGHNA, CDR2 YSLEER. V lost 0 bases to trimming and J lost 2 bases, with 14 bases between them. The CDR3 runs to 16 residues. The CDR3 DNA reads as TGCGCCAGCAGCCAAGATGCGCTAGCGTCTCCCTACGAGCAGTACTTC. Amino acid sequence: CASSQDALASPYEQYF.